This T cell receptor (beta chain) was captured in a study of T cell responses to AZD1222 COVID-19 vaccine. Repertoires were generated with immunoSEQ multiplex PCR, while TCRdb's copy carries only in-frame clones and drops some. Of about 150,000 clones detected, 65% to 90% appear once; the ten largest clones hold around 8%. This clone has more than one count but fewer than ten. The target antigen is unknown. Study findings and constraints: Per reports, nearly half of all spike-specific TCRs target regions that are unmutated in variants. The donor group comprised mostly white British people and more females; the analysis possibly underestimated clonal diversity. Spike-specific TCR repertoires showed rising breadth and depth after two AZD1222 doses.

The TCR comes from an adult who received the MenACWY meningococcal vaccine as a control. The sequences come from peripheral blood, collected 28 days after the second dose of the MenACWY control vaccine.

DNA for the CDR3: TGTGCCAGTGGGGACAGGGCTTTCTCTGGAAACACCATATATTTT. Protein product: CASGDRAFSGNTIYF. The chain links TRBV2 to TRBJ1-3; 9 bases align to TRBD1. Trimming took 9 bases from V and 0 from J; bases not matched to a gene: 6. The germline V gene has CDR1 SNHLY and CDR2 FYNNEI. The CDR3 loop spans 15 amino acids. Full variable domain (remainder filled in from reference TRBV2 and TRBJ1-3): EPEVTQTPSHQVTQMGQEVILRCVPISNHLYFYWYRQILGQKVEFLVSFYNNEISEKSEIFDDQFSVERPDGSNFTLKIRSTKLEDSAMYFCASGDRAFSGNTIYFGEGSWLTVV.